This TCR beta chain was identified during a study of cytotoxic CD8 clonotypes in ibrutinib-treated CLL. Overall study context: Among patients, some 25 responded partially and 2 completely; 14 then stayed remitted and roughly 12 progressed after median about six years. On average, almost 95,000 productive rearrangements and just over 250,000 productive templates per sample. Study-level results: Under treatment, the uncommon public clonotypes either contracted or remained stable. Exceeding age-matched healthy donors, baseline clonality also tracked the counts of circulating CD8+ T cells.

V lost 5 bases and J lost 2, with 27 bases in between. Germline V gene lookup returns CDR1 MDHEN and CDR2 SYDVKM. The CDR3 is made up of 19 amino acids. Points on this clone: Its antigen is not known.

Method: immunoSEQ multiplex PCR; TCRdb's copy keeps in-frame clones and lacks some. This table has some 200,000 clones, more than 70% appearing once. Sequencing used PBMCs, obtained after 12 months of ibrutinib treatment. The TCR originated in a human donor with chronic lymphocytic leukemia. The chain carries TRBV28 and TRBJ1-2; possible D gene TRBD1, 6 bases. The CDR3 protein is CASSLSGTYQYTTNYGYTF. The CDR3 nucleotides are TGTGCCAGCAGTCTATCCGGGACATACCAATATACAACCAACTATGGCTACACCTTC.